This T cell receptor beta chain was captured in a study of cytomegalovirus exposure and HLA in healthy donors. The PCR ran on 60 Vbeta and 13 Jbeta primers. The repertoire was sequenced with immunoSEQ multiplex PCR; TCRdb's copy has only in-frame clones and lacks some. The data show roughly 60,000 clones, 60% to 80% seen once. On this clone: This is likely a read error, given that the CDR3 carries no conserved phenylalanine or tryptophan at its end. No DNA is shown, since the ends of the CDR3 on it are uncertain; the CDR3 is the one TCRdb lists.

Per germline, CDR1 SGHAT and CDR2 FQNNGV. Termini included, the CDR3 measures 8 amino acids. The TCR originated in a woman in her forties in good health and CMV-seropositive. The sample was PBMCs. The rearrangement joins TRBV11-2 to TRBJ1-5; the table's D gene call, TRBD1, was not cross checked with the DNA. CDR3 protein: CASSPGSG.